The TCR beta chain described here comes from a study of CD4 T cells in relation to SARS-CoV-2 and coronaviruses. Across the study: ViraFEST: roughly ten-day antigen culture of PBMCs, then TCR beta CDR3 sequencing. Negative control cultures got HIV-1 Nef peptides or no peptide.

Clones were read by immunoSEQ multiplex PCR, and TCRdb kept only the in-frame ones, dropping some. Altogether some 30,000 clones are present, 76% being singletons, with the ten largest covering roughly 15%. With respect to this clone: The antigen remains unidentified.

Before the COVID-19 pandemic, during about 2010-2018, CD4+ T cells were taken from unexposed donors. CD4+ T cells were isolated from the cells after 10 days of culture. As cell numbers allowed, unexposed-donor CD4+ T cells faced SARS-CoV-2 S/N and four cold-coronavirus spikes. On days 3 and 7, cultures got half fresh IL-2 medium. The sample taken for sequencing was CD4+ T cells from PBMCs, cultured in vitro. The TCR comes from a human donor in good health.

CDR3 residues: CASSQAGGGVTDTQYF. As DNA, the CDR3 is TGCGCCAGCAGCCAAGCTGGCGGGGGGGTAACAGATACGCAGTATTTT. The chain combines TRBV4-1 with TRBJ2-3; 9 bases fit TRBD2. CDR1 MGHRA and CDR2 YSYEKL come from the germline V gene. V shed 1 base and J 3 bases; nucleotides not matched to a gene: 5. The CDR3 sequence is 16 residues long.